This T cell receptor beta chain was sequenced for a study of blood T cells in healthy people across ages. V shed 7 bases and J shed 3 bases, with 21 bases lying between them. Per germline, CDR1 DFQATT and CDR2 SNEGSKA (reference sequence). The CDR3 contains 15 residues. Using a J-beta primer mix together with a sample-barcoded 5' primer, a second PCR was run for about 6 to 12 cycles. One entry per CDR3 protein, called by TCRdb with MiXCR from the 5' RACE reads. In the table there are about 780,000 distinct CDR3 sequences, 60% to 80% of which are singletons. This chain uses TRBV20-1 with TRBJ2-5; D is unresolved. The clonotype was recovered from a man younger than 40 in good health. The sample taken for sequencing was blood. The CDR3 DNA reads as TGCAGTGGGGATGGCGCTAGAGGACGGGAAGAGACCCAGTACTTC. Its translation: CSGDGARGREETQYF.